This T cell receptor (beta chain) was documented in a study of Ad26.COV2.S vaccination and SARS-CoV-2 variants. Described treatment: over 15 received Ad26.COV2.S at low or high dose, single or two shots; several received placebo; per-sample allocation not given. Sampling was done on day 63 after the first vaccine or placebo injection. The sample came from a Boston adult aged 18-55 years. Study findings and constraints: TCR breadth and depth estimates may have understated total T cell responses.

Comment on this clone: Antigen specificity is unknown.

Here immunoSEQ multiplex PCR was the method, and the copy in TCRdb shows in-frame clones only, minus some. The sample consists of some 410,000 clones, over 80% of them appearing once. The sample in question was peripheral blood, obtained in a trial of Ad26.COV2.S vaccine versus placebo. The sequence came from a person aged 18-65 years who received the Ad26.COV2.S COVID-19 vaccine or a placebo.

The CDR3 reads CASSATGGWYEQYF. The CDR3 DNA sequence: TGTGCCAGCAGTGCGACAGGGGGCTGGTACGAGCAGTACTTC. V and J are TRBV27 and TRBJ2-7; TRBD1 matches at 10 bases. The germline V gene has CDR1 MNHEY and CDR2 SMNVEV (reference sequence). CDR3 length: 14 residues. V was pared by 5 bases and J by 4 bases, with 5 bases of the junction left unmatched.